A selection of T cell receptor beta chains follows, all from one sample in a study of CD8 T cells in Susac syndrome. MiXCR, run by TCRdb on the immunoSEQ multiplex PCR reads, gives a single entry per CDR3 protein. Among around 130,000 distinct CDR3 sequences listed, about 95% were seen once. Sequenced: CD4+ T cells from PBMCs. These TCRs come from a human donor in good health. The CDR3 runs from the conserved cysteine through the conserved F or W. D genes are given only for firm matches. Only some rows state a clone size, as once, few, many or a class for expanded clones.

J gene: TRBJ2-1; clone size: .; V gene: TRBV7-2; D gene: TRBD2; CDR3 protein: CASSLGAGVNEQFF; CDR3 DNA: TGTGCCAGCAGCTTAGGCGCGGGGGTCAATGAGCAGTTCTTC
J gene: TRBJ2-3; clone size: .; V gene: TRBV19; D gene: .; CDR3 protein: CASSSYRGTDTQYF; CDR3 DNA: TGTGCCAGTAGTTCGTATAGGGGCACAGATACGCAGTATTTT
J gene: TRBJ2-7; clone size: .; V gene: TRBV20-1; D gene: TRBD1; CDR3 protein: CSAKLDRVSYEQYF; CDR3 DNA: TGCAGTGCTAAATTGGACAGGGTCTCCTACGAGCAGTACTTC
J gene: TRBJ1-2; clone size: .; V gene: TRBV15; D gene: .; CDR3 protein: CATSRRDTAYGYTF; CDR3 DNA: TGTGCCACCAGCAGACGGGACACAGCCTATGGCTACACCTTC
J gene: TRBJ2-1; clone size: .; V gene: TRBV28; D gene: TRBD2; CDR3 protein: CASMAGDSYNEQFF; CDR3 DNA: TGTGCCAGCATGGCGGGAGACTCCTACAATGAGCAGTTCTTC
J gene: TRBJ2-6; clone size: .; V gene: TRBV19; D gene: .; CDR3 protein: CASTPFGTPSGANVLTF; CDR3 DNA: TGTGCCAGTACCCCCTTCGGGACTCCATCTGGGGCCAACGTCCTGACTTTC
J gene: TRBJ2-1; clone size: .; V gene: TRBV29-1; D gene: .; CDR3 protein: CSLKGGGSYNEQFF; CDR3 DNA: TGCAGCTTAAAAGGTGGGGGCTCCTACAATGAGCAGTTCTTC
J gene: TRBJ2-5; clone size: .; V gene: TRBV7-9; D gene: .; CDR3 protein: CASSLHGPLETQYF; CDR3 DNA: TGTGCCAGCAGCCTACACGGGCCTCTAGAGACCCAGTACTTC
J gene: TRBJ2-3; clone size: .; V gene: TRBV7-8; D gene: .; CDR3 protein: CASSRGRAADTQYF; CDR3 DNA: TGTGCCAGCAGCCGCGGCCGCGCAGCAGATACGCAGTATTTT
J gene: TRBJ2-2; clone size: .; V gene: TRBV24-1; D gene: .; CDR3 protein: CATSVRGTGELFF; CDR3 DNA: TGTGCCACCAGTGTTAGGGGCACCGGGGAGCTGTTTTTT
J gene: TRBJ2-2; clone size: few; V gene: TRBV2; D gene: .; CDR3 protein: CASSGTGELFF; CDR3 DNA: TGTGCCAGCAGTGGCACCGGGGAGCTGTTTTTT
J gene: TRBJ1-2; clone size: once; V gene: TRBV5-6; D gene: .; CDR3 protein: CASSLVAAPVGYTF; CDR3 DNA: TGTGCCAGCAGCTTGGTCGCAGCCCCGGTTGGCTACACCTTC
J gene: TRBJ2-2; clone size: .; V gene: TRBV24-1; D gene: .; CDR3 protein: CATQGTGELFF; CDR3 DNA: TGTGCCACTCAGGGTACCGGGGAGCTGTTTTTT
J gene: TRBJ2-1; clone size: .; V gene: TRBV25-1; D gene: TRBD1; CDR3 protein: CASSDPGQPYNEQFF; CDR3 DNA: TGTGCCAGCAGTGACCCGGGACAGCCCTACAATGAGCAGTTCTTC
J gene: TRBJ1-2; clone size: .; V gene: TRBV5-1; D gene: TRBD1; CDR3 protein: CASFEIQGAGYTF; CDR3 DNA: TGCGCCAGTTTTGAGATTCAGGGGGCCGGCTACACCTTC
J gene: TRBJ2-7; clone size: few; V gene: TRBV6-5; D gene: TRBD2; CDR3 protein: CASSYTPTSGRNQQYF; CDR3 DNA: TGTGCCAGCAGTTACACCCCAACTAGCGGGAGAAACCAGCAGTACTTC
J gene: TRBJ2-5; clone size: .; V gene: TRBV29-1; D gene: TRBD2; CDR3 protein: CSAGGYQETQYF; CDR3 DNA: TGCAGCGCCGGGGGGTACCAAGAGACCCAGTACTTC
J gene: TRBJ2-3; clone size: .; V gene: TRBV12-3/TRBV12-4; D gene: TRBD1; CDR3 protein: CASNTGGSTDTQYF; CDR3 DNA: TGTGCCAGCAATACAGGGGGTAGCACAGATACGCAGTATTTT
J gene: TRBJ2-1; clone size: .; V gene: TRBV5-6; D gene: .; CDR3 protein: CASSGPLGNNEQFF; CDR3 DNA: TGTGCCAGCAGCGGACCCTTAGGCAACAATGAGCAGTTCTTC
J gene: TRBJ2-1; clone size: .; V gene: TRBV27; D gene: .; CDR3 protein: CARPYVPNNEQFF; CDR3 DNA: TGTGCCAGACCCTACGTCCCCAACAATGAGCAGTTCTTC
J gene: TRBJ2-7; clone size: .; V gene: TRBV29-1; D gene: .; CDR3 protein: CSVEWQGEQYF; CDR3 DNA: TGCAGCGTTGAATGGCAGGGAGAGCAGTACTTC
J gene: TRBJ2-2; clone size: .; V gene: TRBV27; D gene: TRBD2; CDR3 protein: CASSFWTSGRTGELFF; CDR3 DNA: TGTGCCAGCAGTTTCTGGACTAGCGGGAGAACCGGGGAGCTGTTTTTT
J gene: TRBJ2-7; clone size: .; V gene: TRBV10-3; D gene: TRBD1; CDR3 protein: CAIRGTGKIYEQYF; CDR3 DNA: TGTGCCATCAGGGGGACAGGAAAAATCTACGAGCAGTACTTC
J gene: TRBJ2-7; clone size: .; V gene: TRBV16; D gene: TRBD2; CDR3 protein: CASSQLGGSPYEQYF; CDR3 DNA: TGTGCCAGCAGCCAATTAGGCGGGAGTCCTTACGAGCAGTACTTC
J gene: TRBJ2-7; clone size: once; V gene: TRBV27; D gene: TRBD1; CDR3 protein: CASSLSGQGSYEQYF; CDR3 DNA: TGTGCCAGCAGCCTGTCGGGACAGGGATCTTACGAGCAGTACTTC
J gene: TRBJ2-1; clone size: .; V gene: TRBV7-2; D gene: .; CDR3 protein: CASSPYNAREFF; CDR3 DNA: TGTGCCAGCAGCCCTTATAATGCAAGGGAGTTCTTC
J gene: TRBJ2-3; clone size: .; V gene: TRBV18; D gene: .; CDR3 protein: CASSPGAAWDTQYF; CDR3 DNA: TGTGCCAGCTCACCAGGCGCAGCGTGGGATACGCAGTATTTT
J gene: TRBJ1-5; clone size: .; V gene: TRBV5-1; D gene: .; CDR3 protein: CASSLDGSGGQPQHF; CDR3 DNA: TGCGCCAGCAGCTTGGATGGATCGGGTGGACAGCCCCAGCATTTT
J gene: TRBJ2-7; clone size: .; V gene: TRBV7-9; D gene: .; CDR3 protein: CASRPDIYYEQYF; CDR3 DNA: TGTGCCAGCAGGCCGGACATCTACTACGAGCAGTACTTC
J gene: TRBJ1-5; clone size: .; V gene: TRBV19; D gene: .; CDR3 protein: CASTGTHNQPQHF; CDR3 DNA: TGTGCCAGTACTGGGACGCATAATCAGCCCCAGCATTTT
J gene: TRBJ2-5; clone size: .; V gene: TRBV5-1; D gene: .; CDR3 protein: CASSSRGGRSPAETQYF; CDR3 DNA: TGCGCCAGCAGCTCCAGGGGGGGCAGATCCCCGGCCGAGACCCAGTACTTC
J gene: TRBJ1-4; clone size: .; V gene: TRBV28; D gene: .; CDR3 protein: CAISTGINEKLFF; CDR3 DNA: TGTGCCATCTCAACAGGGATTAATGAAAAACTGTTTTTT
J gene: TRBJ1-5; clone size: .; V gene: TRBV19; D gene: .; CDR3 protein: CASTPTGNSNQPQHF; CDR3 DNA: TGTGCCAGTACCCCGACAGGAAATAGCAATCAGCCCCAGCATTTT
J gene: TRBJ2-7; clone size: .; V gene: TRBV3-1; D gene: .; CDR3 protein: CASQQGSYEQYF; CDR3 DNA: TGTGCCAGCCAACAGGGATCCTACGAGCAGTACTTC
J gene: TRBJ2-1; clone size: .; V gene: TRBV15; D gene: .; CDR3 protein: CATSRGLSGNEQFF; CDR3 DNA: TGTGCCACCAGCAGAGGTCTGAGTGGGAATGAGCAGTTCTTC
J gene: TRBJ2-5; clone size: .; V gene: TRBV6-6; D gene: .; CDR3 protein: CASSYAAQGWTQYF; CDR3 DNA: TGTGCCAGCAGTTACGCGGCCCAGGGTTGGACCCAGTACTTC
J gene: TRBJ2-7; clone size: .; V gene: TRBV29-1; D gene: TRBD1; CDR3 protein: CSVEPGQLYEQYF; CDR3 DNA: TGCAGCGTTGAACCGGGACAGCTTTACGAGCAGTACTTC
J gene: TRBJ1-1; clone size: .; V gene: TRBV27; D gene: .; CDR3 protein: CASSLGQVGRAEAFF; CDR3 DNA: TGTGCCAGCAGTTTAGGGCAGGTGGGGCGGGCTGAAGCTTTCTTT
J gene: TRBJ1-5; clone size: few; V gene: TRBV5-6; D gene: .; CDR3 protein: CASSLGQANQPQHF; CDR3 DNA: TGTGCCAGCAGCTTGGGGCAGGCAAATCAGCCCCAGCATTTT
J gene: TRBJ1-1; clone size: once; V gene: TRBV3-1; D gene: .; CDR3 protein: CASSSSSGGTEAFF; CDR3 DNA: TGTGCCAGCAGCTCCTCCTCCGGTGGTACTGAAGCTTTCTTT
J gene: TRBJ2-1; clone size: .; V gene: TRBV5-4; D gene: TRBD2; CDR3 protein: CASSTGGLAGGGNEQFF; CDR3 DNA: TGTGCCAGCAGCACCGGAGGACTAGCGGGAGGGGGCAATGAGCAGTTCTTC